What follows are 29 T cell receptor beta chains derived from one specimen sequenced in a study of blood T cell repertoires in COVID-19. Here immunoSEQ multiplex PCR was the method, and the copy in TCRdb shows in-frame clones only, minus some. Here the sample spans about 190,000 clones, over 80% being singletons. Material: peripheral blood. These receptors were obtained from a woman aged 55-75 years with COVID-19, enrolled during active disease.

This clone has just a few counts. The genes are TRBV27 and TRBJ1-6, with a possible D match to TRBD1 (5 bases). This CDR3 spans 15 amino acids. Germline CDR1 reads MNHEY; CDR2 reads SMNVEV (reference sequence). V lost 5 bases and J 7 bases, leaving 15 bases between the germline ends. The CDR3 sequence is CASSQGTNPNSPLHF. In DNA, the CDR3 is TGTGCCAGCAGTCAGGGCACCAACCCCAATTCACCCCTCCACTTT.

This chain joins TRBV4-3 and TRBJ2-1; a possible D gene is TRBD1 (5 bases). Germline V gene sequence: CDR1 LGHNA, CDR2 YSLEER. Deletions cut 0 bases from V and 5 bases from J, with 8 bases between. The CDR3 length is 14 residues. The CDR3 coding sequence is TGCGCCAGCAGCCAAGACAGGGTCAACAATGAGCAGTTCTTC. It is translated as CASSQDRVNNEQFF.

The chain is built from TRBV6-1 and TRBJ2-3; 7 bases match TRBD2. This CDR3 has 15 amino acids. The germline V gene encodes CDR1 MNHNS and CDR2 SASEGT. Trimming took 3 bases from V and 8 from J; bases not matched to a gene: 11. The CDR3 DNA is TGTGCCAGCAGTGAGAGGACTAGGGGTTGGTTTACGCAGTATTTT. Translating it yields CASSERTRGWFTQYF.

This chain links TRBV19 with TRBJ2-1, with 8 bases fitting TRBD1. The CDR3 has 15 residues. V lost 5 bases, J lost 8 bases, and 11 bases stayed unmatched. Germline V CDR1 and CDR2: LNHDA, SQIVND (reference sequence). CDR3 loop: CASSSRAGGIDEQFF. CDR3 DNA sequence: TGTGCCAGTAGTTCCCGAGCAGGGGGCATCGATGAGCAGTTCTTC.

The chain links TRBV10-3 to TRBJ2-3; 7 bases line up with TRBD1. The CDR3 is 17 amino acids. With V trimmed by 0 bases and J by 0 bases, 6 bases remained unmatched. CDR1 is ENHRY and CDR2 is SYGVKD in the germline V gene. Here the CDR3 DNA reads TGTGCCATCAGTGAGTCGATGGGGACAGATAGCACAGATACGCAGTATTTT. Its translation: CAISESMGTDSTDTQYF.

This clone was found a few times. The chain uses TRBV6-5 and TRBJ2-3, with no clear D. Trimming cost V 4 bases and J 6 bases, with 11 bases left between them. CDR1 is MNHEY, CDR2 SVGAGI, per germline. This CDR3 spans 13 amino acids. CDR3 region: CASSLEVRDTQYF. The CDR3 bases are TGTGCCAGCAGTTTAGAGGTTCGGGATACGCAGTATTTT.

The CDR3 region is CASTTTSGGASTDTQYF. CDR3 DNA: TGTGCCAGCACCACCACTAGCGGGGGGGCCTCCACAGATACGCAGTATTTT. The rearrangement links TRBV9 to TRBJ2-3; 13 nucleotides line up with TRBD2. The CDR3 runs 17 residues. Germline trimming cut 6 bases from V and 2 bases from J; bases unmatched to any gene: 9. Germline values: CDR1 SGDLS, CDR2 YYNGEE.

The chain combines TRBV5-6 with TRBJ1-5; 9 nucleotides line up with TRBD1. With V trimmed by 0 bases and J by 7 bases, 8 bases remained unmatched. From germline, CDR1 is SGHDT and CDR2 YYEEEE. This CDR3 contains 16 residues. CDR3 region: CASSLGVGQGHQPQHF. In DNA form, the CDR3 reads TGTGCCAGCAGCTTGGGAGTGGGACAGGGTCACCAGCCCCAGCATTTT.

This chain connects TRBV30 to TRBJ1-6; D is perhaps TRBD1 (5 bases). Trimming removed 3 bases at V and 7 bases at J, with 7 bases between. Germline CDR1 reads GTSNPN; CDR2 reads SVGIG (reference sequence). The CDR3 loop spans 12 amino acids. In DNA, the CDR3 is TGTGCCTGGAGCCCAGGGAATTCACCCCTCCACTTT. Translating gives CAWSPGNSPLHF.

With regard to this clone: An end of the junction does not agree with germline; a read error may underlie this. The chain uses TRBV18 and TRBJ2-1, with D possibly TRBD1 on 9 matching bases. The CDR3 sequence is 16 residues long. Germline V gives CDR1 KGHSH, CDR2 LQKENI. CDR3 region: CASSTPGGTGYNEQFF. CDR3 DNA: TGTGCCAGCTCAACACCGGGAGGGACAGGGTACAATGAGCAGTTCTTC.

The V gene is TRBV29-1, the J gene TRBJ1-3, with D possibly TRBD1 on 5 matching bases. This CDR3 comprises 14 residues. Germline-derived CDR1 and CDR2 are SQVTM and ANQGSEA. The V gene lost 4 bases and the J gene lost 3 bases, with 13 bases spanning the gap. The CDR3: CSVGGGMVGNTIYF. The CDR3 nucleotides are TGCAGCGTTGGGGGGGGGATGGTTGGAAACACCATATATTTT.

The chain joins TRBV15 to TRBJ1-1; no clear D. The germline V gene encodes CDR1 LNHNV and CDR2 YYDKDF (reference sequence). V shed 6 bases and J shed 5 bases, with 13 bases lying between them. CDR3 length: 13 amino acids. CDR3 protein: CATRLEVDTEAFF. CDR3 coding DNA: TGTGCCACCAGGCTCGAGGTGGATACTGAAGCTTTCTTT.

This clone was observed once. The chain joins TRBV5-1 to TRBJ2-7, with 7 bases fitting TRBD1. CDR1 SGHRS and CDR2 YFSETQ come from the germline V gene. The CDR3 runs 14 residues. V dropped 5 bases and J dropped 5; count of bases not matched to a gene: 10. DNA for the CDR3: TGCGCCAGCAGTTTCGACAGGGTACGCAACGAGCAGTACGTC. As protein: CASSFDRVRNEQYV.

The CDR3 loop is CASSFSGGGRYEQYF. CDR3 DNA: TGTGCCAGCAGCTTTAGCGGGGGCGGAAGGTACGAGCAGTACTTC. The chain couples TRBV7-9 to TRBJ2-7, with 9 positions matching TRBD2. The trim removed 3 bases at V and 4 bases at J, leaving 7 bases unmatched. CDR1 and CDR2 from the germline V gene are SEHNR and FQNEAQ (reference sequence). CDR3 size: 15 residues.

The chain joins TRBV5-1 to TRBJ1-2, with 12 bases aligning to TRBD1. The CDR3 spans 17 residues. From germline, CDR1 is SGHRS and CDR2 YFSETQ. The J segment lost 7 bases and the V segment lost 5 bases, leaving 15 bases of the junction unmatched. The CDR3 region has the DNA TGCGCCAGCAGTCCCGGGACAGGGGGCTCCGGTGGAGGTGGCTACACCTTC. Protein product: CASSPGTGGSGGGGYTF. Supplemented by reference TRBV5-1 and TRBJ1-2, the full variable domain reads KAGVTQTPRYLIKTRGQQVTLSCSPISGHRSVSWYQQTPGQGLQFLFEYFSETQRNKGNFPGRFSGRQFSNSRSEMNVSTLELGDSALYLCASSPGTGGSGGGGYTFGSGTRLTVV.

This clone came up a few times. The CDR3 DNA reads as TGTGCCAGTAGTATGAGGAGGAATAACTATGGCTACACCTTC. Protein: CASSMRRNNYGYTF. The chain carries TRBV19 and TRBJ1-2; no reliable D call. Trimming took 3 bases from V and 1 from J, leaving 9 bases between them. Germline CDR1 LNHDA, CDR2 SQIVND (reference sequence). The CDR3 sequence is 14 residues long.

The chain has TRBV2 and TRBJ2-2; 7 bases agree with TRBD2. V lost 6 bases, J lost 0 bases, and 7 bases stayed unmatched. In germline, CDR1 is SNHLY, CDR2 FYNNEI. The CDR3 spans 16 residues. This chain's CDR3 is CASSRPGLSNTGELFF. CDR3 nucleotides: TGTGCCAGCAGCCGACCGGGACTATCGAACACCGGGGAGCTGTTTTTT. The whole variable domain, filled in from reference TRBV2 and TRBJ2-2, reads EPEVTQTPSHQVTQMGQEVILRCVPISNHLYFYWYRQILGQKVEFLVSFYNNEISEKSEIFDDQFSVERPDGSNFTLKIRSTKLEDSAMYFCASSRPGLSNTGELFFGEGSRLTVL.

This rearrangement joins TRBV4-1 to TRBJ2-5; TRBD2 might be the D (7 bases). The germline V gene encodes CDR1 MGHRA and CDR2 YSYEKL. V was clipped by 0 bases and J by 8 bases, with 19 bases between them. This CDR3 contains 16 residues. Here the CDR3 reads CASSQEPGGPVRTQYF. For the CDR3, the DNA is TGCGCCAGCAGCCAAGAACCGGGGGGCCCGGTACGAACCCAGTACTTC.

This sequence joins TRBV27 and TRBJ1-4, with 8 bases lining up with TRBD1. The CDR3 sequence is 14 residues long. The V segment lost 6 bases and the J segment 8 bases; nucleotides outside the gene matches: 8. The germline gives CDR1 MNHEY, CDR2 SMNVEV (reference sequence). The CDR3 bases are TGTGCCAGCAGCCGACAGGGGCTTAAGGAAAAACTGTTTTTT. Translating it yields CASSRQGLKEKLFF.

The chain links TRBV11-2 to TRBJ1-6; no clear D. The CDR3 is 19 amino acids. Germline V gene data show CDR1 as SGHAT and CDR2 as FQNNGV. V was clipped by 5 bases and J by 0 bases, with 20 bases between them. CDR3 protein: CASSLLPAGPSSYNSPLHF. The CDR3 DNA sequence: TGTGCCAGCAGCCTACTACCAGCCGGTCCGAGCTCCTATAATTCACCCCTCCACTTT.

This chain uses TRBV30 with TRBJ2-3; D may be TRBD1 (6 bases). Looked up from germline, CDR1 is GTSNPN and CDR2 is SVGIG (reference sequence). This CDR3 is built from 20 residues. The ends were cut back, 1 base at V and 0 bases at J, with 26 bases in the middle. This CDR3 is CAWSDREFSWKVSSTDTQYF. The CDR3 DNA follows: TGTGCCTGGAGTGACAGGGAGTTCTCCTGGAAGGTTTCTAGCACAGATACGCAGTATTTT.

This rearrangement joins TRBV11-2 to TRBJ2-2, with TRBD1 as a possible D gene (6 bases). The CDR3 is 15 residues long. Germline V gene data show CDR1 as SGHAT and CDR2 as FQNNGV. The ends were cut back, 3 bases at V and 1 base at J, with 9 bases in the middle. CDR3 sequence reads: CASSFGTLNTGELFF. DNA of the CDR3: TGTGCCAGCAGCTTCGGGACACTGAACACCGGGGAGCTGTTTTTT.

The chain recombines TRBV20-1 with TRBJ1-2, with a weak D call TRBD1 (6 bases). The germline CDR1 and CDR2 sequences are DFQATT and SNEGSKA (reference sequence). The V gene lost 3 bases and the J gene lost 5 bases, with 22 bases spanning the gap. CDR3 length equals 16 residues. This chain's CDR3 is CSASYLKGVSRYGYTF. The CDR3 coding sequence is TGCAGTGCTAGTTACCTGAAGGGGGTCTCTAGGTATGGCTACACCTTC.

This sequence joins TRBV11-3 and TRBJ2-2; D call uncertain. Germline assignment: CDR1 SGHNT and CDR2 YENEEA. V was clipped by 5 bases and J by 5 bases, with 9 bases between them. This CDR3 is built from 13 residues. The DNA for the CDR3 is TGTGCCAGCAGCCGCTCTAGAACCGGGGAGCTGTTTTTT. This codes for CASSRSRTGELFF.

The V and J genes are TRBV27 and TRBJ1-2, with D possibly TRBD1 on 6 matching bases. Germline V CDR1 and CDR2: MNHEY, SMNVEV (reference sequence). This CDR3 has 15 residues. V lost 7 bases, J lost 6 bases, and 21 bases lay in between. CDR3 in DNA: TGTGCCAGCAAAATTGCCACCGACAGGAGGCATGGCTACACCTTC. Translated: CASKIATDRRHGYTF.

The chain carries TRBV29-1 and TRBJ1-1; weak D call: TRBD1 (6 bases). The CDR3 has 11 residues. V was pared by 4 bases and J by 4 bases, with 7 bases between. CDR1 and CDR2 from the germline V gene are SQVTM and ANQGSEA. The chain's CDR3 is CSVGRGTEAFF. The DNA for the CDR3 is TGCAGCGTTGGCAGGGGCACTGAAGCTTTCTTT.

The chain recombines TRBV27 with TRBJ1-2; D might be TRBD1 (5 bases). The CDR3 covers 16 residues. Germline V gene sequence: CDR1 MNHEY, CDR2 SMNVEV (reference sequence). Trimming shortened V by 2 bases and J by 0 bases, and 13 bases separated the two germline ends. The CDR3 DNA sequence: TGTGCCAGCAGTTTAGGATACAGGTCCGCTAACTATGGCTACACCTTC. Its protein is CASSLGYRSANYGYTF.

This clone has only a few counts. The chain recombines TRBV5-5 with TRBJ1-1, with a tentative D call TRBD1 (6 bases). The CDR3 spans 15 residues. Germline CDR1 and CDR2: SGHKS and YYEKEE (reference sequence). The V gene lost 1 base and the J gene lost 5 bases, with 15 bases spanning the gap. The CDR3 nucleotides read TGTGCCAGCAGCTTGTTTCAGGGGCGGAATACTGAAGCTTTCTTT. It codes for CASSLFQGRNTEAFF.

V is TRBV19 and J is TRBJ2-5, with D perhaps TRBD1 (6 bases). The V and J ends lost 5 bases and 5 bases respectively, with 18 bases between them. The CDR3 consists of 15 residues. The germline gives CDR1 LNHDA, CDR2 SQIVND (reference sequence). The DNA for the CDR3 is TGTGCCAGTAGTGTACAGGGACCCCTGGGGGAGACCCAGTACTTC. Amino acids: CASSVQGPLGETQYF.